Included here is one TCR beta chain sequence, with context. The record originates from a study of blood T cell repertoires in COVID-19. Original handling: From reference gene primer amplification, estimates of nucleated cell counts were derived. Profiling relied on immunoSEQ multiplex PCR, and the TCRdb table lists in-frame clones only, not all of them. That table gives V, J and clone size, and the DNA gave D and trimming. The sample lists 220,000 or so clones; 65% to 85% were seen once. The V gene end was trimmed by 6 bases and the J gene end by 5 bases; junction bases not matched to a gene: 10. This CDR3 is built from 14 residues. Looked up from germline, CDR1 is SGHRS and CDR2 is YFSETQ. Assignment of participants to cohorts was predicated upon participant-reported clinical history.

This sequence was found in a woman aged 40 to 49 who had recovered from COVID-19. This chain joins TRBV5-1 and TRBJ1-1; 7 nucleotides agree with TRBD1. Sequenced input: PBMCs or T cells enriched from blood (not recorded which). CDR3 protein: CASNPAQGGTEAFF. The CDR3 bases are TGCGCCAGCAACCCCGCCCAGGGGGGAACTGAAGCTTTCTTT.